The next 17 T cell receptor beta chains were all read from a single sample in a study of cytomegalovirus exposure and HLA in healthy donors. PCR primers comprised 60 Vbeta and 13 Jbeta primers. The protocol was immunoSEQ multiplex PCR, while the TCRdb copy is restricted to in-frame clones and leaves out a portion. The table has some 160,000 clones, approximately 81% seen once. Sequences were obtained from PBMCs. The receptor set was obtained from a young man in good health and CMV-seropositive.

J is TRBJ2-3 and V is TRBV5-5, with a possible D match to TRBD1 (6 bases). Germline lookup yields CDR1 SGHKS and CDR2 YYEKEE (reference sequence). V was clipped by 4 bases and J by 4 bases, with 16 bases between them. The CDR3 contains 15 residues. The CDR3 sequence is CASSITGNSPDTQYF. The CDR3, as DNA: TGTGCCAGCAGCATAACAGGGAACTCACCAGATACGCAGTATTTT.

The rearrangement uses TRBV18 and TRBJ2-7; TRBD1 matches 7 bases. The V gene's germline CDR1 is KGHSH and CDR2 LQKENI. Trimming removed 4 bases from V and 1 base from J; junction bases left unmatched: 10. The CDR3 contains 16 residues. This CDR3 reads CASSLVSSGGSYEQYF. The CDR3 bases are TGTGCCAGCTCACTTGTTAGTTCAGGGGGTTCCTACGAGCAGTACTTC.

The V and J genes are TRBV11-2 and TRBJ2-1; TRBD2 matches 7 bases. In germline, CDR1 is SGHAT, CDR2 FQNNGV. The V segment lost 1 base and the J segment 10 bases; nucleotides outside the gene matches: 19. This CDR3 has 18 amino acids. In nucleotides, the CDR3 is TGTGCCAGCAGCTTAGGTCGGTTCGGCAGGGACTTCGGGGGGGAGCAGTTCTTC. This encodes CASSLGRFGRDFGGEQFF. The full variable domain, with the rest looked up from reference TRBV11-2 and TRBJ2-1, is EAGVAQSPRYKIIEKRQSVAFWCNPISGHATLYWYQQILGQGPKLLIQFQNNGVVDDSQLPKDRFSAERLKGVDSTLKIQPAKLEDSAVYLCASSLGRFGRDFGGEQFFGPGTRLTVL.

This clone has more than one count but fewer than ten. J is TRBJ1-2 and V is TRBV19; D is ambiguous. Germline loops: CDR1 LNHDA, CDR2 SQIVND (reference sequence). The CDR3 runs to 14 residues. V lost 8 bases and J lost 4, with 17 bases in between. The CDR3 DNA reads TGTGCCAGTTCTTTTGAGGTACGCTCCTATGGCTACACCTTC. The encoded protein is CASSFEVRSYGYTF.

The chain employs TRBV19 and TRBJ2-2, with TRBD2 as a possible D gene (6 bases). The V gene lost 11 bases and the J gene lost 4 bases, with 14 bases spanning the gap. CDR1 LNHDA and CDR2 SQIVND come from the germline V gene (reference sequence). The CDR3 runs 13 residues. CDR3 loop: CAGGERGTGELFF. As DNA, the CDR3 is TGTGCCGGCGGGGAGAGGGGCACCGGGGAGCTGTTTTTT.

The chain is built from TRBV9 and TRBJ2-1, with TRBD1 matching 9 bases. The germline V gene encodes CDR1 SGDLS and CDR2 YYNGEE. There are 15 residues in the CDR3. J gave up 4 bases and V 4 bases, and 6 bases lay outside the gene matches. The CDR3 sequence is CASSRSGTGYNEQFF. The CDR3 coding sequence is TGTGCCAGCAGCCGTTCCGGGACAGGGTACAATGAGCAGTTCTTC.

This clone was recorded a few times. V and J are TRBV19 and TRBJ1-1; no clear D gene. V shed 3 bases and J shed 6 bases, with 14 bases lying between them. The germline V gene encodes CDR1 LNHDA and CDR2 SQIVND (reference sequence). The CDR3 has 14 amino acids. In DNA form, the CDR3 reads TGTGCCAGTAGTATGAGGGTCCCCCAACCTGAAGCTTTCTTT. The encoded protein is CASSMRVPQPEAFF.

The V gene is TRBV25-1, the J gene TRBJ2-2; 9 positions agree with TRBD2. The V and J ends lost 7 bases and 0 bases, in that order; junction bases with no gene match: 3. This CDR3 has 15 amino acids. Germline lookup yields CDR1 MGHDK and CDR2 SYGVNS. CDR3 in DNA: TGTGCCAGCACTATAGCGGGGGCGAACACCGGGGAGCTGTTTTTT. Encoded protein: CASTIAGANTGELFF.

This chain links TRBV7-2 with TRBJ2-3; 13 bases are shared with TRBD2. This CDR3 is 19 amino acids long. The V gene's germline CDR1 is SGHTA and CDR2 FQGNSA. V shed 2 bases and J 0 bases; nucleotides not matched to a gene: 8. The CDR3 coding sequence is TGTGCCAGCAGCTTAAGGAGGGGACTAGCGGGAACTAGCACAGATACGCAGTATTTT. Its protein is CASSLRRGLAGTSTDTQYF. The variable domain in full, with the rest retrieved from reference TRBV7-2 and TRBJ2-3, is GAGVSQSPSNKVTEKGKDVELRCDPISGHTALYWYRQSLGQGLEFLIYFQGNSAPDKSGLPSDRFSAERTGGSVSTLTIQRTQQEDSAVYLCASSLRRGLAGTSTDTQYFGPGTRLTVL.

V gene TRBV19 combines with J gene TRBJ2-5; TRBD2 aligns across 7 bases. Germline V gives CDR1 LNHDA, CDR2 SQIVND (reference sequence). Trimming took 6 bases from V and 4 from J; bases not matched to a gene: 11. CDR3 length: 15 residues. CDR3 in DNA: TGTGCCAGTAGGCCCCCCGGGACTAATCGAGAGACCCAGTACTTC. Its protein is CASRPPGTNRETQYF.

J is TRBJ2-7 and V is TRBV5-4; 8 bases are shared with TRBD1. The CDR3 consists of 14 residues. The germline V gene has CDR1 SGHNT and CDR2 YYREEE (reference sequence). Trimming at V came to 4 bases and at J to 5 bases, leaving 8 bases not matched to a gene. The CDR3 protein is CASSRQGTGHEQYV. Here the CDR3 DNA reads TGTGCCAGCAGCAGACAGGGGACTGGTCACGAGCAGTACGTC.

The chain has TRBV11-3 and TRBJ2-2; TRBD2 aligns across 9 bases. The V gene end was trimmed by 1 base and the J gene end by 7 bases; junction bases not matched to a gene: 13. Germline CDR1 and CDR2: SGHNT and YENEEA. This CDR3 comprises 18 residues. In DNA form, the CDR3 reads TGTGCCAGCAGCTTAGTTAGCGGGAGTATGGGAAAGGTCGGGGAGCTGTTTTTT. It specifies CASSLVSGSMGKVGELFF.

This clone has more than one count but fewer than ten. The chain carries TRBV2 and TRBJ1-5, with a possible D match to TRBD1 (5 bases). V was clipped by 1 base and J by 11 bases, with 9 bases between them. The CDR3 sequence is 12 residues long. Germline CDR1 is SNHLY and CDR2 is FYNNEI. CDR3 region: CASSEEGQAQHF. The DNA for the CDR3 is TGTGCCAGCAGTGAAGAGGGGCAGGCCCAGCATTTT.

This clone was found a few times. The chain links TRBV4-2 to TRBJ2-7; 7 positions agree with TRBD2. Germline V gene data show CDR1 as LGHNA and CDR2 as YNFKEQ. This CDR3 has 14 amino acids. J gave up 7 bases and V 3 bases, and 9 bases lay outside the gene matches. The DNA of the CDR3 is TGTGCCAGCAGCCAGGCGGGAGAGGCAGAAGAGCAGTACTTC. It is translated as CASSQAGEAEEQYF.

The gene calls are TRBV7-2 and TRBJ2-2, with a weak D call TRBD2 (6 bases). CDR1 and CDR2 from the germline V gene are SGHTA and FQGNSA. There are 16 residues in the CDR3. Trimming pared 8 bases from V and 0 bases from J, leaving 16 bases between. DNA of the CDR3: TGTGCCAGCGTCCTGGGGAGGTCGGCGAACACCGGGGAGCTGTTTTTT. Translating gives CASVLGRSANTGELFF.

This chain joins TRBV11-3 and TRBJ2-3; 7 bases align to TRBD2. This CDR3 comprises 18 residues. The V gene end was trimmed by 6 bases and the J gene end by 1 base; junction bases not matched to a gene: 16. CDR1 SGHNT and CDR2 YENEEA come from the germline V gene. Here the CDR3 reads CASSSSGGGHPGTDTQYF. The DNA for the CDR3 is TGTGCCAGCAGTTCCTCAGGCGGGGGTCACCCCGGCACAGATACGCAGTATTTT. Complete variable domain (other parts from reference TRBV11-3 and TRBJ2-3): EAGVVQSPRYKIIEKKQPVAFWCNPISGHNTLYWYLQNLGQGPELLIRYENEEAVDDSQLPKDRFSAERLKGVDSTLKIQPAELGDSAVYLCASSSSGGGHPGTDTQYFGPGTRLTVL.

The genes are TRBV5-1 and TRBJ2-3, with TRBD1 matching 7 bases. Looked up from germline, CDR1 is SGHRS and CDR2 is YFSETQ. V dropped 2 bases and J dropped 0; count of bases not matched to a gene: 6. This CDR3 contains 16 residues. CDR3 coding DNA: TGCGCCAGCAGCTTTGTCGGGACAGCTAGCACAGATACGCAGTATTTT. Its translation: CASSFVGTASTDTQYF.